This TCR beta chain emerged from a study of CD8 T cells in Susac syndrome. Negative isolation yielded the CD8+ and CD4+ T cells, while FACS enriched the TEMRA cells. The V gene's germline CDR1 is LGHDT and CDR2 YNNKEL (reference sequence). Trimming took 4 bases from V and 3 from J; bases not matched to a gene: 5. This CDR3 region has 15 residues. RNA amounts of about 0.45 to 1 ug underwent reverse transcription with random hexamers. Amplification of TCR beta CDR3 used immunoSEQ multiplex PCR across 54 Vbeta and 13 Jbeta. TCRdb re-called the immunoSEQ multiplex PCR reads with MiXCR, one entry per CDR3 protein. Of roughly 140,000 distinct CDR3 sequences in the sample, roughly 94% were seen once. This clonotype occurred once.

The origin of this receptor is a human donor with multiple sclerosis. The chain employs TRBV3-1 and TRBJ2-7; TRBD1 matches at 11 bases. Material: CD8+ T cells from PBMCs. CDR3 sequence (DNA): TGTGCCAGCAGCCTGGACAGGGGGCGCATCTACGAGCAGTACTTC. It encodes CASSLDRGRIYEQYF.